A single sample is the source of the 15 T cell receptor beta chains below, sequenced in a study of blood T cell repertoires in COVID-19. Using immunoSEQ multiplex PCR, the repertoire was profiled, and TCRdb retains in-frame clones only, with some absent. Here the sample spans 150,000 or so clones, about nine tenths being singletons. What was sequenced was peripheral blood. These receptor sequences come from a woman aged 70-85 years with acute or convalescent COVID-19.

The chain couples TRBV19 to TRBJ2-7; D possibly corresponds to TRBD1 (6 bases). The CDR3 covers 14 residues. V lost 5 bases and J lost 6, with 17 bases in between. Germline CDR1 and CDR2: LNHDA and SQIVND (reference sequence). CDR3 sequence: CASSYRVGLAEQYF. The CDR3 DNA is TGTGCCAGTAGTTACAGGGTAGGATTGGCCGAGCAGTACTTC.

The chain employs TRBV3-1 (or the pseudogene TRBV3-2) and TRBJ2-5, with D possibly being TRBD1 (6 bases). The CDR3 is 16 residues long. Deletions cut 3 bases from V and 2 bases from J, with 16 bases between. CDR1 is LGHDT and CDR2 is YNNKEL in the germline V gene (reference sequence). For the CDR3, the DNA is TGTGCCAGCAGCCACCGAACAGGGATGGCACAAGAGACCCAGTACTTC. Residues: CASSHRTGMAQETQYF.

J is TRBJ1-1 and V is TRBV30, with D possibly matching TRBD1 (5 bases). CDR3 length: 14 residues. V lost 3 bases, J lost 3 bases, and 14 bases lay in between. Germline V gene sequence: CDR1 GTSNPN, CDR2 SVGIG (reference sequence). The CDR3 region has the DNA TGTGCCTGGAGGATCTTCACAGGCTACACTGAAGCTTTCTTT. This encodes CAWRIFTGYTEAFF.

The chain recombines TRBV5-6 with TRBJ1-6; TRBD1 is a possible D gene (6 bases). Germline CDR1 reads SGHDT; CDR2 reads YYEEEE. The CDR3 loop spans 13 amino acids. Deletions cut 4 bases from V and 6 bases from J, with 8 bases between. CDR3: CASSGRGNSPLHF. For the CDR3, the DNA is TGTGCCAGCAGCGGCAGGGGTAATTCACCCCTCCACTTT.

The DNA of the CDR3 is TGCGCCAGCAGCTCCCCCCAGGGTCACACTGAAGCTTTCTTT. As protein: CASSSPQGHTEAFF. The genes are TRBV5-1 and TRBJ1-1, with D possibly matching TRBD1 (5 bases). The V end was cut by 3 bases, the J end by 3 bases, with 12 bases between. CDR3 size: 14 residues. CDR1 SGHRS and CDR2 YFSETQ come from the germline V gene. Full variable domain (remainder filled in from reference TRBV5-1 and TRBJ1-1): KAGVTQTPRYLIKTRGQQVTLSCSPISGHRSVSWYQQTPGQGLQFLFEYFSETQRNKGNFPGRFSGRQFSNSRSEMNVSTLELGDSALYLCASSSPQGHTEAFFGQGTRLTVV.

This clone was counted a few times. The V call is TRBV9, the J call TRBJ1-6; 11 bases align to TRBD1. The germline V gene encodes CDR1 SGDLS and CDR2 YYNGEE. V trimming: 4 bases; J trimming: 13 bases; junction bases outside the gene matches: 16. This CDR3 spans 17 amino acids. In nucleotides, the CDR3 is TGTGCCAGCAGCTCCCACCGGACAGGGGGCGGCATTGCGCCCCTCCACTTT. Translated, it gives CASSSHRTGGGIAPLHF. Based on the CDR3 plus reference TRBV9 and TRBJ1-6, the full variable domain is DSGVTQTPKHLITATGQRVTLRCSPRSGDLSVYWYQQSLDQGLQFLIQYYNGEERAKGNILERFSAQQFPDLHSELNLSSLELGDSALYFCASSSHRTGGGIAPLHFGNGTRLTVT.

V usage is TRBV19 and J usage is TRBJ2-5, with 12 bases matching TRBD2. Germline CDR1 is LNHDA and CDR2 is SQIVND (reference sequence). Trimming cost V 4 bases and J 2 bases; bases outside gene matches: 8. The CDR3 loop spans 17 amino acids. The CDR3 protein is CASSRTSGGMFQETQYF. CDR3 DNA sequence: TGTGCCAGTAGTAGAACTAGCGGGGGGATGTTTCAAGAGACCCAGTACTTC.

This chain connects TRBV7-2 to TRBJ2-5; D unresolved. Germline values: CDR1 SGHTA, CDR2 FQGNSA. Trimming took 3 bases from V and 2 from J, leaving 7 bases between them. This CDR3 comprises 13 residues. The CDR3 loop is CASSLGQQETQYF. The CDR3, as DNA: TGTGCCAGCAGCTTGGGCCAACAAGAGACCCAGTACTTC. Full variable domain (outside the CDR3, taken from reference TRBV7-2 and TRBJ2-5): GAGVSQSPSNKVTEKGKDVELRCDPISGHTALYWYRQSLGQGLEFLIYFQGNSAPDKSGLPSDRFSAERTGGSVSTLTIQRTQQEDSAVYLCASSLGQQETQYFGPGTRLLVL.

The V and J genes are TRBV2 and TRBJ1-5, with D possibly being TRBD1 (5 bases). The CDR3 spans 15 residues. Trimming took 1 base from V and 4 from J, leaving 11 bases between them. CDR1 is SNHLY and CDR2 is FYNNEI in the germline V gene. The CDR3 spells CASSEGGRGNQPQHF. CDR3 nucleotides: TGTGCCAGCAGTGAAGGTGGGAGGGGAAATCAGCCCCAGCATTTT.

CDR3 in DNA: TGCGCCAGCAGCAAGGGACAGGGGGTAAGGCAGTACTTC. Protein sequence: CASSKGQGVRQYF. This chain joins TRBV10-2 and TRBJ2-7; 11 bases are shared with TRBD1. Losses at the gene ends were 6 bases for V and 9 bases for J; bases not matched to a gene: 7. In germline, CDR1 is WSHSY, CDR2 SAAADI. This CDR3 comprises 13 residues.

The chain has TRBV19 and TRBJ1-1, with D possibly being TRBD1 (6 bases). Germline V CDR1 and CDR2: LNHDA, SQIVND (reference sequence). The CDR3 contains 13 residues. The germline V and J ends were trimmed by 7 bases and 5 bases, with 14 bases remaining between them. The CDR3 region is CASTRGRGTEAFF. CDR3 sequence (DNA): TGTGCCAGTACCCGGGGCAGGGGTACTGAAGCTTTCTTT.

The chain recombines TRBV19 with TRBJ1-2, with D hard to call. The CDR3 runs 13 residues. Per the germline V gene, CDR1 is LNHDA and CDR2 is SQIVND (reference sequence). Trimming took off 2 bases at V and 8 bases at J, with 12 bases between the two ends. The CDR3 DNA sequence: TGTGCCAGTAGTATACAAGAGGAGAGCGGCTACACCTTC. Encoded protein: CASSIQEESGYTF.

The gene calls are TRBV20-1 and TRBJ1-6; 8 nucleotides match TRBD1. Germline V gene data show CDR1 as DFQATT and CDR2 as SNEGSKA (reference sequence). V lost 3 bases to trimming and J lost 7 bases; unmatched junction nucleotides: 8. The CDR3 runs to 15 residues. The CDR3 nucleotides are TGCAGTGCTAGTCCCCCGGGACAGGTGAATTCACCCCTCCACTTT. It is translated as CSASPPGQVNSPLHF.

The count of this clone is one. The chain recombines TRBV12-3 or TRBV12-4 with TRBJ2-2, with D tentatively TRBD1 (5 bases). CDR3 length: 12 residues. V lost 6 bases and J lost 7, with 9 bases in between. The DNA of the CDR3 is TGTGCCAGCAGGCAGGGTAGCGGGGAGCTGTTTTTT. Its protein product is CASRQGSGELFF.

The rearrangement links TRBV7-9 to TRBJ1-1, with 9 bases identical to TRBD1. V lost 1 base to trimming and J lost 8 bases; unmatched junction nucleotides: 5. Germline CDR1 is SEHNR and CDR2 is FQNEAQ (reference sequence). CDR3 size: 14 residues. The CDR3 here is CASSLVQGAGEAFF. The CDR3 nucleotides read TGTGCCAGCAGCTTAGTACAGGGGGCGGGAGAAGCTTTCTTT.